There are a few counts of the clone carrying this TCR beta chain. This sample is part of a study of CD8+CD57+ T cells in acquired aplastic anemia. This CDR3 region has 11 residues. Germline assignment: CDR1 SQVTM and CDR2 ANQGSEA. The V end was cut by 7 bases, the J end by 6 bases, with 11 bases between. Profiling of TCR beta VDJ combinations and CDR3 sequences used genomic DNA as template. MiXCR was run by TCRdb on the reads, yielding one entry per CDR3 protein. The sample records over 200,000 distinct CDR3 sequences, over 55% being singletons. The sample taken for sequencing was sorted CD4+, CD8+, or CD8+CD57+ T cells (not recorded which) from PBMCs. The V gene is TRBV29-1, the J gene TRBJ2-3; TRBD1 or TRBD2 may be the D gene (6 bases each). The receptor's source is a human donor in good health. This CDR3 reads CSGGASDTQYF. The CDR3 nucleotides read TGCAGCGGGGGGGCGTCGGATACGCAGTATTTT.